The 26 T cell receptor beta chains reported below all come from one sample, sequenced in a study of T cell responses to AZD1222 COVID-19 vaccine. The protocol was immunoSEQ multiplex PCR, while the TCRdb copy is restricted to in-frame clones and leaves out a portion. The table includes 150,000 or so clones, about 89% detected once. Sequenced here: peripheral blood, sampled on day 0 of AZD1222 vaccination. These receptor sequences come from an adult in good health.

As DNA, the CDR3 is TGTGCCAGCAGTCCCCTGACAGGATCTGGGGCCAACGTCCTGACTTTC. Translating gives CASSPLTGSGANVLTF. This chain joins TRBV27 and TRBJ2-6, with TRBD1 as a possible D gene (6 bases). The CDR3 runs to 16 residues. V was pared by 5 bases and J by 1 base, with 12 bases between. The V gene's germline CDR1 is MNHEY and CDR2 SMNVEV (reference sequence).

The CDR3 here is CASSSQDRGNQPQHF. Written as DNA, the CDR3 is TGTGCCAGCAGTTCCCAGGACAGGGGGAATCAGCCCCAGCATTTT. The chain couples TRBV28 to TRBJ1-5; 10 nucleotides agree with TRBD1. The V gene's germline CDR1 is MDHEN and CDR2 SYDVKM. The J segment lost 4 bases and the V segment lost 4 bases, leaving 4 bases of the junction unmatched. The CDR3 extends over 15 amino acids.

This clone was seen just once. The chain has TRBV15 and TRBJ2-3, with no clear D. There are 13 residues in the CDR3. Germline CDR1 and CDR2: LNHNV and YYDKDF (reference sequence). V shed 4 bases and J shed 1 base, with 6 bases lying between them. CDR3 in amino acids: CATSTGGTDTQYF. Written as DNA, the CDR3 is TGTGCCACCAGCACTGGGGGCACAGATACGCAGTATTTT.

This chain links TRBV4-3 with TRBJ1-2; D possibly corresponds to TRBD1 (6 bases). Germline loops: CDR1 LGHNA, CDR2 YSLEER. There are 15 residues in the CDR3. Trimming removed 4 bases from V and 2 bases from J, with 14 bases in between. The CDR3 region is CASSPGGGGNYGYTF. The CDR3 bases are TGCGCCAGCAGCCCCGGCGGAGGGGGGAACTATGGCTACACCTTC.

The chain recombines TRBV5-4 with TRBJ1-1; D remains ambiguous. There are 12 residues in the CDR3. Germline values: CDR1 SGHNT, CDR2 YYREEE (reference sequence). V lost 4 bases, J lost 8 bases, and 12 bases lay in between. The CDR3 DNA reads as TGTGCCAGCAGCCCCCTAGGAAGCGAAGCTTTCTTT. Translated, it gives CASSPLGSEAFF.

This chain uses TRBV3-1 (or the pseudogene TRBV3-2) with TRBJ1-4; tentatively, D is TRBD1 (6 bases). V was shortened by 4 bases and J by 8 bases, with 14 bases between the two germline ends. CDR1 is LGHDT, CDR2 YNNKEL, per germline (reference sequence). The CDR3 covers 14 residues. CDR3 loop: CASSPQGQREKLFF. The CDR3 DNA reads TGTGCCAGCAGCCCCCAGGGGCAGCGCGAAAAACTGTTTTTT.

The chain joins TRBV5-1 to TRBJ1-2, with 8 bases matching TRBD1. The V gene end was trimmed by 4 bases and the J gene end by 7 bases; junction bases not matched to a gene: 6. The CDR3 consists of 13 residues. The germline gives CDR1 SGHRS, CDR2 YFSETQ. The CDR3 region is CASSTGQGSGYTF. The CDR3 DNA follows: TGCGCCAGCAGCACTGGACAGGGCAGTGGCTACACCTTC.

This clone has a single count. The CDR3 bases are TGTGCCTGGATCCCGCAGGATACCCTCTATGGCTACACCTTC. This sequence encodes CAWIPQDTLYGYTF. V and J are TRBV30 and TRBJ1-2; unclear D gene. Germline-derived CDR1 and CDR2 are GTSNPN and SVGIG (reference sequence). Trimming pared 4 bases from V and 4 bases from J, leaving 16 bases between. The CDR3 totals 14 residues.

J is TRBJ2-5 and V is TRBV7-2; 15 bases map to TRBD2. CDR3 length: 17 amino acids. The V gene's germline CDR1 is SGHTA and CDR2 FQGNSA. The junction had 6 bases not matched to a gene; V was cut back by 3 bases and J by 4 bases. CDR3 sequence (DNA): TGTGCCAGCAGCTTGCGGACTAGCGGGAGGGCCCCAGAGACCCAGTACTTC. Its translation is CASSLRTSGRAPETQYF.

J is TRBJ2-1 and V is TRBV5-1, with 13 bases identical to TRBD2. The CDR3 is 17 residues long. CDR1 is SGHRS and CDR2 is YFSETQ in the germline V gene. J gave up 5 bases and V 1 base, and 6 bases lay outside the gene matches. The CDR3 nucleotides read TGCGCCAGCAGCTTGACTAGCGGGAGGGCGGGACACAATGAGCAGTTCTTC. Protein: CASSLTSGRAGHNEQFF.

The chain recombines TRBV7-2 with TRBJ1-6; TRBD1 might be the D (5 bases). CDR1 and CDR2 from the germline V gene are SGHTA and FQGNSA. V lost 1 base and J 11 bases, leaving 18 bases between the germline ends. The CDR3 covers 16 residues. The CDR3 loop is CASSLGGGASRTPLHF. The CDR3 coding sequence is TGTGCCAGCAGCTTAGGGGGTGGGGCGAGTCGAACACCCCTCCACTTT. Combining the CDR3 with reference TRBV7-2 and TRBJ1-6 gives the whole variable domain GAGVSQSPSNKVTEKGKDVELRCDPISGHTALYWYRQSLGQGLEFLIYFQGNSAPDKSGLPSDRFSAERTGGSVSTLTIQRTQQEDSAVYLCASSLGGGASRTPLHFGNGTRLTVT.

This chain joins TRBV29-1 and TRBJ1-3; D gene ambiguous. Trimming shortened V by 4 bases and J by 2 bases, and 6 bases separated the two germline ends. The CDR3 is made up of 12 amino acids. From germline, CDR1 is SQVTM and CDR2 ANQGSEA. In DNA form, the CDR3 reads TGCAGCGTTGCTGGGACTGGAAACACCATATATTTT. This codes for CSVAGTGNTIYF. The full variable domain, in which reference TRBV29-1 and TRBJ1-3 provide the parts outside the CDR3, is SAVISQKPSRDICQRGTSLTIQCQVDSQVTMMFWYRQQPGQSLTLIATANQGSEATYESGFVIDKFPISRPNLTFSTLTVSNMSPEDSSIYLCSVAGTGNTIYFGEGSWLTVV.

The CDR3 loop reads CASSLSHLSYNEQFF. The CDR3 DNA reads as TGTGCCAGCAGCTTAAGCCACCTCTCCTACAATGAGCAGTTCTTC. The genes are TRBV7-6 and TRBJ2-1; no definite D call. This CDR3 has 15 residues. The germline V and J ends were trimmed by 2 bases and 0 bases, with 8 bases remaining between them. CDR1 is SGHVS and CDR2 is FNYEAQ in the germline V gene. Based on the CDR3 plus reference TRBV7-6 and TRBJ2-1, the full variable domain is GAGVSQSPRYKVTKRGQDVALRCDPISGHVSLYWYRQALGQGPEFLTYFNYEAQQDKSGLPNDRFSAERPEGSISTLTIQRTEQRDSAMYRCASSLSHLSYNEQFFGPGTRLTVL.

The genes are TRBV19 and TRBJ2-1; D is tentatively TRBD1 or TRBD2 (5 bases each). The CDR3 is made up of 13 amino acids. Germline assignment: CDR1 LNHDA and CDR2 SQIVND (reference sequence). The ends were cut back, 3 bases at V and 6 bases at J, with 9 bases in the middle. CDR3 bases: TGTGCCAGTAGTATGGGGACCCTCAATGAGCAGTTCTTC. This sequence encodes CASSMGTLNEQFF.

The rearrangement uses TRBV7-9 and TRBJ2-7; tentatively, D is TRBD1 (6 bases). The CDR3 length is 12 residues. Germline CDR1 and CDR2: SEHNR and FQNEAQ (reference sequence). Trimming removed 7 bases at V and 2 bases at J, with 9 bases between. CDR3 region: CASTDRPYEQYF. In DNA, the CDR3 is TGTGCCAGCACCGACAGGCCCTACGAGCAGTACTTC.

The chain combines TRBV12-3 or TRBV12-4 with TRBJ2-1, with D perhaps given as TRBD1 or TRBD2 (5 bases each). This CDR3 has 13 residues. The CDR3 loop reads CAATGAGQREQFF. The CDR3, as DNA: TGTGCAGCCACCGGGGCCGGACAACGTGAGCAGTTCTTC.

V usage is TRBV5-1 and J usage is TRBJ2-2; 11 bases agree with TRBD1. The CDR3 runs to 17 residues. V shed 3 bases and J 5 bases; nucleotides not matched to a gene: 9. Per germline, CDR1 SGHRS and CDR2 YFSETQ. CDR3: CASSSRGQGARTGELFF. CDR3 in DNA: TGCGCCAGCAGCTCACGCGGACAGGGGGCAAGGACCGGGGAGCTGTTTTTT.

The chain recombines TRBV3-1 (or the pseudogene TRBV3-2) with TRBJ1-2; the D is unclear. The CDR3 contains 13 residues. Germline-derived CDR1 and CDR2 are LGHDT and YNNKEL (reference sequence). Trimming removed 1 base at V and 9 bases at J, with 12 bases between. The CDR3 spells CASSQGGSRSYTF. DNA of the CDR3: TGTGCCAGCAGCCAAGGAGGGTCTCGAAGCTACACCTTC.

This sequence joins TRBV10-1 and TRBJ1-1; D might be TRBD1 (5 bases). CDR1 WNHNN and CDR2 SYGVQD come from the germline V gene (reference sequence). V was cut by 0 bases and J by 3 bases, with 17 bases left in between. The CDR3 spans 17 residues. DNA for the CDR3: TGCGCCAGCAGTGAGTCAATTTTCAGGGCTGGGTACACTGAAGCTTTCTTT. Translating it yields CASSESIFRAGYTEAFF.

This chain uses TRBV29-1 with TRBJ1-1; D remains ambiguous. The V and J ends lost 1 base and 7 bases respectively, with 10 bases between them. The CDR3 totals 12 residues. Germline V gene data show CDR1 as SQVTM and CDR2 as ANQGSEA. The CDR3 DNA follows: TGCAGCGTTGAAGTGCAAACCGATGAAGCTTTCTTT. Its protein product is CSVEVQTDEAFF.

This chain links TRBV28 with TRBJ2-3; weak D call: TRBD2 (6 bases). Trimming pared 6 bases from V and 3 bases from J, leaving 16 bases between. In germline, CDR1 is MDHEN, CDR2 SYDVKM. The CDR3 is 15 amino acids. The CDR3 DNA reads TGTGCCAGCAGCTTGCAGGGAGGTGGTACAGATACGCAGTATTTT. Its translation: CASSLQGGGTDTQYF. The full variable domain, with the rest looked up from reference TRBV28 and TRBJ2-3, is DVKVTQSSRYLVKRTGEKVFLECVQDMDHENMFWYRQDPGLGLRLIYFSYDVKMKEKGDIPEGYSVSREKKERFSLILESASTNQTSMYLCASSLQGGGTDTQYFGPGTRLTVL.

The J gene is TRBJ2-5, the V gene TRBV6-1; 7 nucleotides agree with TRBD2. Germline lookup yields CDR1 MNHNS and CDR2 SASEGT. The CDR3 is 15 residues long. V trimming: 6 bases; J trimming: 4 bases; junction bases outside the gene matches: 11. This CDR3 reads CASRPAGTGGETQYF. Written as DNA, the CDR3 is TGTGCCAGCAGACCAGCAGGGACGGGGGGAGAGACCCAGTACTTC.

For the CDR3, the DNA is TGTGCCAGCAGTTTCAGGGGGAATTCACCCCTCCACTTT. The encoded protein is CASSFRGNSPLHF. V usage is TRBV28 and J usage is TRBJ1-6; 7 bases fit TRBD1. The germline V gene has CDR1 MDHEN and CDR2 SYDVKM. The CDR3 is made up of 13 amino acids. With 3 bases clipped from V and 7 bases from J, the junction kept 0 bases outside the gene matches.

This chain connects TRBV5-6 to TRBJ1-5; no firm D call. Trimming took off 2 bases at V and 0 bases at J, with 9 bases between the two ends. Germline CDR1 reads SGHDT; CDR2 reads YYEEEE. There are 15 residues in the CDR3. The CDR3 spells CASSFRQSSNQPQHF. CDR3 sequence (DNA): TGTGCCAGCAGCTTTCGGCAGTCTAGCAATCAGCCCCAGCATTTT.

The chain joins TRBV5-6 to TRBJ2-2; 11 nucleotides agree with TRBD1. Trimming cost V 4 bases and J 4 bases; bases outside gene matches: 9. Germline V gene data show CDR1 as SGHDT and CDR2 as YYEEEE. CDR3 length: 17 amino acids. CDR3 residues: CASSQTGTGGSTGELFF. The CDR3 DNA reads TGTGCCAGCAGCCAAACCGGGACAGGGGGATCCACCGGGGAGCTGTTTTTT. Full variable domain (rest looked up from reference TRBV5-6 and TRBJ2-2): DAGVTQSPTHLIKTRGQQVTLRCSPKSGHDTVSWYQQALGQGPQFIFQYYEEEERQRGNFPDRFSGHQFPNYSSELNVNALLLGDSALYLCASSQTGTGGSTGELFFGEGSRLTVL.

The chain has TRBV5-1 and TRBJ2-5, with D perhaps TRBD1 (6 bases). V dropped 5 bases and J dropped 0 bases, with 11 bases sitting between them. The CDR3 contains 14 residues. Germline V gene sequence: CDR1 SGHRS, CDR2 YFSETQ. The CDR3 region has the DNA TGCGCCAGCAGACCCGGACAGCACCAAGAGACCCAGTACTTC. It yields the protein CASRPGQHQETQYF. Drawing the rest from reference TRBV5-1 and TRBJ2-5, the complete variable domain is KAGVTQTPRYLIKTRGQQVTLSCSPISGHRSVSWYQQTPGQGLQFLFEYFSETQRNKGNFPGRFSGRQFSNSRSEMNVSTLELGDSALYLCASRPGQHQETQYFGPGTRLLVL.